This TCR beta chain was identified during a study of T cell responses to AZD1222 COVID-19 vaccine. Study outcomes and limitations: Most donors were white British and more were female, and clonal diversity was possibly underestimated.

Measured with immunoSEQ multiplex PCR; TCRdb has only the in-frame clones, and not every one. The top ten hold roughly 0.5% of the sample, which has more than 250,000 clones, more than 80% seen once. Concerning this clone itself: The antigen remains undetermined.

The sequence came from an adult in good health. Specimen: peripheral blood, collected on day 0 of AZD1222 vaccination.

The CDR3 nucleotides read TGTGCCAGCAGCTTTCAAGGGACTAATGAAAAACTGTTTTTT. Its protein product is CASSFQGTNEKLFF. This chain links TRBV7-2 with TRBJ1-4; D is unclear. CDR1 SGHTA and CDR2 FQGNSA come from the germline V gene. Trimming pared 3 bases from V and 2 bases from J, leaving 7 bases between. The CDR3 covers 14 residues.